A selection of T cell receptor beta chains follows, all from one sample in a study of T cells in Graves' hyperthyroidism and ophthalmopathy. TCRdb itself ran the multiplex PCR reads through MiXCR, one entry per CDR3 protein. The sample shows 300,000 to 500,000 distinct CDR3 sequences, over 12% of them seen only once. Sequencing input: blood. These receptors were collected from a man aged 45 to 65 with Graves' ophthalmopathy. The CDR3 runs from the conserved cysteine through the conserved F or W. The D gene is left open where the match is weak. Size is omitted from some rows. Given values are once, few, many or a class for expanded clones.

size	V	D	J	DNA	CDR3
many	TRBV2	TRBD2	TRBJ2-3	TGTGCCAGCAGTGGCAGACTAGCGGGAGGCCCAGATACGCAGTATTTT	CASSGRLAGGPDTQYF
few	TRBV10-3	TRBD2	TRBJ2-2	TGTGCCATCAGGCCCCACCTAGCGGGAGGGCTCGGAACCGGGGAGCTGTTTTTT	CAIRPHLAGGLGTGELFF
many	TRBV6-5	TRBD1	TRBJ2-1	TGTGCCAGCAGTTACTCGATCCAGACAGGGGGCAATGACAATGAGCAGTTCTTC	CASSYSIQTGGNDNEQFF
-	TRBV6-1	TRBD1	TRBJ2-3	TGTGCCAGCAGCTCACCCACGGGACAGGGGGTATTGGCAGATACGCAGTATTTT	CASSSPTGQGVLADTQYF
-	TRBV9	-	TRBJ1-2	TGTGCCAGCAGCGTAGACACAGGGTCCTATGGCTACACCTTC	CASSVDTGSYGYTF
-	TRBV20-1	TRBD2	TRBJ2-1	TGCAGTGCTCCCCGGACTAGCGGGAGGGCCAATGAGCAGTTCTTC	CSAPRTSGRANEQFF
many	TRBV2	-	TRBJ2-7	TGTGCCAGCAGTGTCGACAGTAACTACGAGCAGTACTTC	CASSVDSNYEQYF
many	TRBV2	TRBD1	TRBJ2-1	TGTGCCAGCAGTGATTTGAAGACAGGGGCCTACAATGAGCAGTTCTTC	CASSDLKTGAYNEQFF
many	TRBV3-1	TRBD1	TRBJ2-5	TGTGCCAGCAGCCACGCCGACAGGGGGCGCGGAGAGACCCAGTACTTC	CASSHADRGRGETQYF
many	TRBV20-1	TRBD2	TRBJ2-7	TGCAGTGCTAGCGGACTAGCGGGAGACCCTTTGCAGCAGTACTTC	CSASGLAGDPLQQYF
many	TRBV7-8	TRBD2	TRBJ2-2	TGTGCCAGCAGCTCTACTAGCGGGAGGTCAACCGGGGAGCTGTTTTTT	CASSSTSGRSTGELFF
-	TRBV28	TRBD2	TRBJ2-4	TGTGCCAGCAGTTCCCGCCTTCTGGACAGAACTAGCGGGGGAATTCAGTACTTC	CASSSRLLDRTSGGIQYF
-	TRBV28	-	TRBJ1-2	TGTGCCAGCAGAAAATCGGGGGAGTACACCTTC	CASRKSGEYTF
-	TRBV27	-	TRBJ1-1	TGTGCCAGCAGTTCGAGACAGCTCAAAGCTTTCTTT	CASSSRQLKAFF
-	TRBV19	-	TRBJ2-7	TGTGCCAGTAGTACCCCTCAGAGCTCCTACGAGCAGTACTTC	CASSTPQSSYEQYF
few	TRBV3-1	TRBD1	TRBJ2-7	TGTGCCAGCAGCCAGGAGGACAGGGGGCGCGAGCAGTACTTC	CASSQEDRGREQYF
many	TRBV7-2	-	TRBJ2-3	TGTGCCAGCAGCTTAGGGCGGGGTAGCACAGATACGCAGTATTTT	CASSLGRGSTDTQYF
-	TRBV11-2	TRBD2	TRBJ2-1	TGTGCCAGCAGCCCGAGGAGCGGGAGTAGTGAGCAGTTCTTC	CASSPRSGSSEQFF
many	TRBV15	-	TRBJ1-5	TGTGCCACCAGCAGAGCTGAAGAAAGTTATAGCAATCAGCCCCAGCATTTT	CATSRAEESYSNQPQHF
many	TRBV7-8	TRBD1	TRBJ1-1	TGTGCCAGCAGCTTAGCGGGACAGGGGGCTGAAGCTTTCTTT	CASSLAGQGAEAFF
few	TRBV29-1	-	TRBJ2-7	TGCAGCGTTGTCCAGTCCTTAGGCGCCTACGAGCAGTACTTC	CSVVQSLGAYEQYF
-	TRBV6-5	TRBD1	TRBJ2-3	TGTGCCAGCAGTTACTCGGTCGGGACAGGGGGCAGGACAGATACGCAGTATTTT	CASSYSVGTGGRTDTQYF
many	TRBV29-1	TRBD2	TRBJ2-2	TGCAGCGTGGAAGATAGCGGGGCGAACACCGGGGAGCTGTTTTTT	CSVEDSGANTGELFF
many	TRBV7-2	TRBD2	TRBJ2-5	TGTGCCAGCAGCTTGATGGGACTAGCGGGGCAAGAGACCCAGTACTTC	CASSLMGLAGQETQYF
-	TRBV30	-	TRBJ2-6	TGTGCCTGGAGTGTCCCCGGACTATTCTCTGGGGCCAACGTCCTGACTTTC	CAWSVPGLFSGANVLTF
many	TRBV2	TRBD1	TRBJ1-1	TGTGCCAGCAGAACAGGGGCGAACACTGAAGCTTTCTTT	CASRTGANTEAFF
-	TRBV6-1	TRBD2	TRBJ2-7	TGTGCCAGCAGTGAAGAGGCTAGCGGGCTCTACGAGCAGTACTTC	CASSEEASGLYEQYF
many	TRBV10-1	-	TRBJ2-1	TGCGCCAGCAGTGAGTATGGTAGGCGGGGGACAAGCTACAATGAGCAGTTCTTC	CASSEYGRRGTSYNEQFF
-	TRBV20-1	TRBD1	TRBJ2-1	TGCAGTGCTAGAGTAGCAGGGGGCAATGAGCAGTTCTTC	CSARVAGGNEQFF
many	TRBV5-1	-	TRBJ2-1	TGCGCCAGCAGCTTGGAACAGGAACACAATGAGCAGTTCTTC	CASSLEQEHNEQFF